This is a list of T cell receptor beta chains from one sample in a study of T cell changes during pregnancy in multiple sclerosis. Assay used: immunoSEQ multiplex PCR; TCRdb lists only in-frame clones, some missing. The repertoire includes tens of thousands of clones, roughly 88% of them detected once, and over 4% sits in the top ten. The sequencing used peripheral blood, collected in the first trimester of pregnancy. Receptors were obtained from a female donor in good health, enrolled as a control in a pregnancy study. The CDR3 runs from the conserved cysteine through the conserved F or W. The order of the fields is D gene, V gene, J gene, clone size, CDR3 protein. The D gene is left open where the match is weak. Expanded clones are given a class, and other clones once, few, many or no size at all.

D gene: TRBD2
V gene: TRBV11-2
J gene: TRBJ2-5
clone size: once
CDR3 protein: CASSWATGLAGDWETQYF

D gene: NA
V gene: TRBV15
J gene: TRBJ1-1
clone size: medium-sized
CDR3 protein: CATSRDPRGHEAFF

D gene: TRBD2
V gene: TRBV9
J gene: TRBJ2-1
clone size: NA
CDR3 protein: CASSVELAGDNEQFF

D gene: NA
V gene: TRBV10-2
J gene: TRBJ1-5
clone size: once
CDR3 protein: CASSESSSGFNQPQHF

D gene: NA
V gene: TRBV5-1
J gene: TRBJ1-4
clone size: NA
CDR3 protein: CASSGAGSNEKLFF

D gene: TRBD1
V gene: TRBV7-8
J gene: TRBJ2-2
clone size: NA
CDR3 protein: CASSARTGYTGELFF

D gene: TRBD2
V gene: TRBV4-3
J gene: TRBJ2-1
clone size: NA
CDR3 protein: CASSQDRGGGAYNEQFF

D gene: NA
V gene: TRBV28
J gene: TRBJ1-6
clone size: once
CDR3 protein: CASSLLRGSSPLHF

D gene: TRBD1
V gene: TRBV7-2
J gene: TRBJ2-1
clone size: NA
CDR3 protein: CASSLADRVWNEQFF

D gene: TRBD2
V gene: TRBV6-4
J gene: TRBJ2-1
clone size: few
CDR3 protein: CASSEGGGGYNEQFF

D gene: TRBD2
V gene: TRBV5-1
J gene: TRBJ2-1
clone size: NA
CDR3 protein: CASSFLAGVVKNEQFF

D gene: NA
V gene: TRBV7-2
J gene: TRBJ2-1
clone size: NA
CDR3 protein: CASSFSGPGGSEQFF

D gene: TRBD2
V gene: TRBV10-2
J gene: TRBJ2-7
clone size: NA
CDR3 protein: CASTQRETHEQYF

D gene: TRBD2
V gene: TRBV7-3
J gene: TRBJ2-1
clone size: NA
CDR3 protein: CASSYPGTSTYNEQFF

D gene: TRBD2
V gene: TRBV5-1
J gene: TRBJ2-1
clone size: NA
CDR3 protein: CASSPTSAPNEQFF

D gene: TRBD1
V gene: TRBV28
J gene: TRBJ1-2
clone size: NA
CDR3 protein: CASSSSRQGADGYTF